These T cell receptor beta chains were read from a single sample in a study of blood T cell repertoires in COVID-19. The protocol was immunoSEQ multiplex PCR, while the TCRdb copy is restricted to in-frame clones and leaves out a portion. The table has more than 200,000 clones, about 88% seen once. Input material: peripheral blood. These receptors were obtained from a woman aged 40 to 50 who had recovered from COVID-19. The CDR3 runs from the conserved cysteine through the conserved F or W. D genes are given only for firm matches. Expanded clones are given a class, and other clones once, few, many or no size at all.

>TRBJ1-1|.|TRBV18|.
CASSPERDWLGTEAFF
TGTGCCAGCTCACCAGAGAGAGACTGGCTTGGGACTGAAGCTTTCTTT
>TRBJ2-5|.|TRBV25-1|TRBD1
CASSDVTGARETQYF
TGTGCCAGCAGTGACGTAACAGGGGCCCGCGAGACCCAGTACTTC
>TRBJ2-7|.|TRBV30|.
CAWDRFYEQYF
TGTGCCTGGGACAGATTCTACGAGCAGTACTTC
>TRBJ1-2|.|TRBV28|TRBD1
CASRGTGGGSGYTF
TGTGCCAGCAGAGGGACAGGGGGAGGATCTGGCTACACCTTC
>TRBJ2-7|.|TRBV10-3|TRBD1
CAIRRDRAHEQYF
TGTGCCATCAGGAGGGACAGGGCCCACGAGCAGTACTTC
>TRBJ1-2|.|TRBV27|.
CASSLSGAGVGYGYTF
TGTGCCAGCAGTTTATCGGGCGCGGGGGTAGGCTATGGCTACACCTTC
>TRBJ1-2|.|TRBV5-1|.
CASSRNAGEANYGYTF
TGCGCCAGCAGCCGAAACGCGGGGGAAGCTAACTATGGCTACACCTTC
>TRBJ2-1|once|TRBV27|TRBD1
CASSPKYRGLSYNEQFF
TGTGCCAGCAGTCCCAAATACAGGGGCCTCTCCTACAATGAGCAGTTCTTC
>TRBJ1-2|.|TRBV28|.
CASSFPAARGYTF
TGTGCCAGCAGTTTCCCGGCGGCCCGAGGCTACACCTTC
>TRBJ2-1|.|TRBV7-2|TRBD2
CASLITVLAGGVNNEQFF
TGTGCCAGCCTTATCACGGTGTTAGCGGGGGGCGTCAACAATGAGCAGTTCTTC
>TRBJ1-5|.|TRBV30|.
CAWSVQVRQPQHF
TGTGCCTGGAGTGTACAGGTACGTCAGCCCCAGCATTTT
>TRBJ2-7|.|TRBV10-3|TRBD2
CAIIGAGGYEQYF
TGTGCCATCATAGGGGCGGGGGGTTACGAGCAGTACTTC
>TRBJ1-2|.|TRBV28|TRBD1
CASREPGGGFNYGYTF
TGTGCCAGCAGAGAACCAGGGGGCGGTTTCAACTATGGCTACACCTTC
>TRBJ1-1|.|TRBV6-6|.
CASSTGGAAFF
TGTGCCAGCAGTACCGGGGGGGCAGCTTTCTTT
>TRBJ2-7|.|TRBV5-1|TRBD2
CASSLPGTSGRARSTPEQYF
TGCGCCAGCAGCTTGCCAGGGACTAGCGGGAGGGCCCGGTCCACCCCTGAGCAGTACTTC
>TRBJ1-4|.|TRBV5-6|TRBD1
CASSLATGGANEKLFF
TGTGCCAGCAGCTTGGCTACAGGGGGCGCCAATGAAAAACTGTTTTTT
>TRBJ1-2|.|TRBV6-6|TRBD1
CASSPWDSQTSGGYTF
TGTGCCAGCAGCCCCTGGGACAGCCAAACGAGCGGTGGCTACACCTTC
>TRBJ2-7|.|TRBV18|.
CASSPPQGSYEQYF
TGTGCCAGCTCACCACCGCAGGGGAGCTACGAGCAGTACTTC
>TRBJ1-4|.|TRBV5-1|TRBD1
CASSSGTGYWATNEKLFF
TGCGCCAGCAGCTCCGGGACAGGGTATTGGGCAACTAATGAAAAACTGTTTTTT
>TRBJ2-2|.|TRBV11-2|TRBD2
CASTWTSNTGELFF
TGTGCCAGCACCTGGACTAGCAACACCGGGGAGCTGTTTTTT
>TRBJ2-7|.|TRBV5-8|.
CASSHPGRAGGRYEQYF
TGTGCCAGCAGCCACCCGGGAAGGGCAGGGGGGCGGTATGAGCAGTACTTC
>TRBJ1-4|few|TRBV7-8|TRBD1
CASSSRQGWGEKLFF
TGTGCCAGCAGCAGCCGACAGGGGTGGGGTGAAAAACTGTTTTTT
>TRBJ1-6|.|TRBV9|.
CASSGVRNSPLHF
TGTGCCAGCAGCGGAGTAAGAAATTCACCCCTCCACTTT
>TRBJ2-7|.|TRBV7-2|.
CASSPDKATAGEQYF
TGTGCCAGCAGCCCCGATAAAGCGACAGCGGGCGAGCAGTACTTC
>TRBJ2-5|few|TRBV15|TRBD2
CATSAGVGETQYF
TGTGCCACCAGCGCGGGGGTAGGGGAGACCCAGTACTTC